Following are 14 T cell receptor beta chains from one sample sequenced in a study of PD-1 blockade in classical Hodgkin lymphoma. Sequencing used immunoSEQ multiplex PCR; TCRdb keeps in-frame clones, though not all of them. The sample has roughly 56,000 clones, around nine tenths seen once. Each patient experienced a relapse that followed autologous stem cell transplantation, and brentuximab vedotin exposure varied. The source material was peripheral blood mononuclear cells (PBMCs), sampled before the second cycle of nivolumab. These receptors were collected from a human donor with classical Hodgkin lymphoma.

V is TRBV4-1 and J is TRBJ1-6; D is uncertain. CDR1 and CDR2 (germline): MGHRA, YSYEKL. V dropped 4 bases and J dropped 8 bases, with 18 bases sitting between them. This CDR3 region has 16 residues. CDR3 bases: TGCGCCAGCAGCCGGCTGGTGGGTTCGCGCGATTCACCCCTCCACTTT. Protein product: CASSRLVGSRDSPLHF.

V is TRBV2 and J is TRBJ1-2; D is ambiguous. The CDR3 totals 15 residues. Trimming shortened V by 7 bases and J by 5 bases, and 20 bases separated the two germline ends. Germline lookup yields CDR1 SNHLY and CDR2 FYNNEI. The CDR3 loop is CASMRVVEGRYGYTF. The CDR3 nucleotides read TGTGCCAGCATGAGAGTAGTGGAGGGAAGGTATGGCTACACCTTC. Filled out from reference TRBV2 and TRBJ1-2, the complete variable domain reads EPEVTQTPSHQVTQMGQEVILRCVPISNHLYFYWYRQILGQKVEFLVSFYNNEISEKSEIFDDQFSVERPDGSNFTLKIRSTKLEDSAMYFCASMRVVEGRYGYTFGSGTRLTVV.

The chain combines TRBV5-1 with TRBJ1-6; D gene ambiguous. The V end lost 2 bases, the J end lost 6 bases, and 9 bases lay between the germline ends. CDR3 length equals 14 residues. From germline, CDR1 is SGHRS and CDR2 YFSETQ. Written as DNA, the CDR3 is TGCGCCAGCAGCTTAACAACCTTTAATTCACCCCTCCACTTT. Amino acid sequence: CASSLTTFNSPLHF.

The chain carries TRBV11-1 and TRBJ2-7, with D uncertain. The V and J ends lost 5 bases and 4 bases respectively, with 12 bases between them. CDR3 length: 13 residues. The germline V gene has CDR1 SGHAT and CDR2 FQDESV (reference sequence). CDR3 region: CASSPRPLYEQYF. The CDR3 DNA reads as TGTGCCAGCAGCCCACGACCCCTATACGAGCAGTACTTC.

The genes are TRBV30 and TRBJ2-7; D is undetermined. The CDR3 runs to 13 residues. Germline assignment: CDR1 GTSNPN and CDR2 SVGIG (reference sequence). V was clipped by 1 base and J by 3 bases, with 10 bases between them. CDR3 loop: CAWSGTANYEQYF. The CDR3 nucleotides are TGTGCCTGGAGTGGGACGGCAAACTACGAGCAGTACTTC.

Regarding this clone: An end of the junction differs from the germline gene, which may be a read error. Other DNA sequences of this sample code for an identical CDR3. The CDR3 DNA sequence: TGTGCCAGCAGCCTGACAGGGAATAGCAATCAGCCCCAGCATTTT. Amino acids: CASSLTGNSNQPQHF. V and J are TRBV5-1 and TRBJ1-5; 7 bases are shared with TRBD1. Looked up from germline, CDR1 is SGHRS and CDR2 is YFSETQ. CDR3 length: 15 amino acids. Looking up the rest from reference TRBV5-1 and TRBJ1-5 gives the full variable domain: KAGVTQTPRYLIKTRGQQVTLSCSPISGHRSVSWYQQTPGQGLQFLFEYFSETQRNKGNFPGRFSGRQFSNSRSEMNVSTLELGDSALYLCASSLTGNSNQPQHFGDGTRLSIL.

This chain uses TRBV5-1 with TRBJ1-2; possibly TRBD1 for D (5 bases). The V end was cut by 0 bases, the J end by 6 bases, with 12 bases between. The CDR3 is made up of 14 amino acids. In germline, CDR1 is SGHRS, CDR2 YFSETQ. CDR3 sequence reads: CASSLVGDEDGYTF. The CDR3 DNA is TGCGCCAGCAGCTTGGTAGGGGATGAAGATGGCTACACCTTC.

The chain combines TRBV5-1 with TRBJ1-4, with D possibly TRBD1 on 6 matching bases. The germline CDR1 and CDR2 sequences are SGHRS and YFSETQ. The CDR3 spans 16 residues. V lost 7 bases and J lost 0, with 16 bases in between. The CDR3 region is CASARAGDSTNEKLFF. Written as DNA, the CDR3 is TGCGCCAGCGCACGTGCAGGGGATTCAACTAATGAAAAACTGTTTTTT.

The CDR3 bases are TGTGCCAGCAGCTTAACCAGGGGGCGAGATCAGCCCCAGCATTTT. This codes for CASSLTRGRDQPQHF. V and J are TRBV7-8 and TRBJ1-5; 8 bases match TRBD1. This CDR3 is built from 15 residues. V was pared by 2 bases and J by 5 bases, with 5 bases of the junction left unmatched. The V gene's germline CDR1 is SGHVS and CDR2 FQNEAQ.

The chain is built from TRBV19 and TRBJ2-1; 10 bases align to TRBD1. Germline trimming cut 9 bases from V and 9 bases from J; bases unmatched to any gene: 11. The length of the CDR3 is 14 residues. Germline CDR1 LNHDA, CDR2 SQIVND (reference sequence). The CDR3 is CASVGQGELGEQFF. The CDR3 coding sequence is TGTGCCAGCGTCGGACAGGGGGAACTGGGTGAGCAGTTCTTC.

This rearrangement joins TRBV11-2 to TRBJ1-2; tentative D call: TRBD1 (5 bases). The CDR3 runs to 16 residues. CDR1 is SGHAT, CDR2 FQNNGV, per germline. Deletions cut 1 base from V and 1 base from J, with 13 bases between. The CDR3 DNA is TGTGCCAGCAGCTTAGGTGGGGCGGTCATTAACTATGGCTACACCTTC. This translates into CASSLGGAVINYGYTF. The full variable domain, in which reference TRBV11-2 and TRBJ1-2 provide the parts outside the CDR3, is EAGVAQSPRYKIIEKRQSVAFWCNPISGHATLYWYQQILGQGPKLLIQFQNNGVVDDSQLPKDRFSAERLKGVDSTLKIQPAKLEDSAVYLCASSLGGAVINYGYTFGSGTRLTVV.

The chain links TRBV21-1 to TRBJ1-2; no check of the table's D call, TRBD1, against the DNA was made. TRBV21-1 is annotated as a pseudogene. The CDR3 has 14 residues. The CDR3 loop is CASSRDRVSYGYTF. CDR3 in DNA: TGTGCCAGCAGCAGGGACAGGGTCTCCTATGGCTACACCTTC.

V usage is TRBV7-3 and J usage is TRBJ2-1, with D tentatively TRBD2 (6 bases). Between the trimmed V and J ends, which lost 1 base and 6 bases, there was a span of 7 bases. The V gene's germline CDR1 is SGHTA and CDR2 FQGTGA. The CDR3 sequence is 13 residues long. The CDR3: CASSLMGGNEQFF. The CDR3, as DNA: TGTGCCAGCAGCTTAATGGGGGGCAATGAGCAGTTCTTC.

The chain is built from TRBV12-2 and TRBJ2-7. TRBV12-2 is a recognized pseudogene. This CDR3 comprises 8 residues. In DNA form, the CDR3 reads TGTGCAAGTCGCTTAGGCTTCTTC. Translation: CASRLGFF.